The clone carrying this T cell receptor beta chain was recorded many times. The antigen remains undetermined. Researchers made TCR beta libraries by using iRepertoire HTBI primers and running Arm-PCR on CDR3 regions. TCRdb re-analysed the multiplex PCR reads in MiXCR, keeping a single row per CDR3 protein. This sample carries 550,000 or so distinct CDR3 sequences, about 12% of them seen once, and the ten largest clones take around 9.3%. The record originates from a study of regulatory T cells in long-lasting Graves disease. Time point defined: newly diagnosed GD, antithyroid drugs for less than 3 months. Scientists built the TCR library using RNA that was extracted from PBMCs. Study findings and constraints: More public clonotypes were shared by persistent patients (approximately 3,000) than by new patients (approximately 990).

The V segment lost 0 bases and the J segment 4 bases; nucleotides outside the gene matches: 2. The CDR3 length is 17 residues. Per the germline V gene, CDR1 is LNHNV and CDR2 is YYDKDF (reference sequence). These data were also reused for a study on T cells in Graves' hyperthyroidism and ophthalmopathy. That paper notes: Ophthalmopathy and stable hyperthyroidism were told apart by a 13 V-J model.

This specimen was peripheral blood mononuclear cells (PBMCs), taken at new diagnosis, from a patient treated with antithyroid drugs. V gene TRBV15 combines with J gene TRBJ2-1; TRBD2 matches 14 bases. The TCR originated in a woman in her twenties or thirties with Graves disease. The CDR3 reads CATSRDRLAGGYNEQFF. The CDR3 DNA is TGTGCCACCAGCAGAGATCGACTAGCGGGAGGGTACAATGAGCAGTTCTTC.